This T cell receptor beta chain derives from a study of control samples from healthy donors and cancer patients. CDR3 size: 16 residues. The V and J ends lost 2 bases and 4 bases, in that order; junction bases with no gene match: 10. Germline-derived CDR1 and CDR2 are LGHNT and FRNRAP. Produced via immunoSEQ multiplex PCR; TCRdb's table is partial and in-frame only. This sample has approximately 100,000 clones, with roughly 86% found just once. This sequence was found in a man younger than 40 in good health. This rearrangement joins TRBV12-5 to TRBJ2-7, with 8 bases that match TRBD1. The material sequenced was blood. CDR3: CASGLPGQGIRYEQYF. CDR3 bases: TGTGCTAGTGGTTTGCCCGGACAGGGTATTAGGTACGAGCAGTACTTC.